This record looks at one TCR beta chain sequence and its context. This sample was taken from a study of cytomegalovirus exposure and HLA in healthy donors. Use of 60 Vbeta and 13 Jbeta primers characterized the PCR. Repertoires were generated with immunoSEQ multiplex PCR, while TCRdb's copy carries only in-frame clones and drops some. The sample consists of some 120,000 clones, roughly four fifths of them appearing once. The CDR3 runs 13 residues. Per the germline V gene, CDR1 is SGHDN and CDR2 is FVKESK. Trimming cost V 4 bases and J 8 bases, with 14 bases left between them. This chain connects TRBV14 to TRBJ1-1, with D unresolved. The source of this sequence is a woman aged 40 to 50 in good health and CMV-seronegative. Sequenced sample: PBMCs. The CDR3 DNA sequence: TGTGCCAGCAGCCGATACCGGGAATCAGAAGCTTTCTTT. Its protein product is CASSRYRESEAFF.